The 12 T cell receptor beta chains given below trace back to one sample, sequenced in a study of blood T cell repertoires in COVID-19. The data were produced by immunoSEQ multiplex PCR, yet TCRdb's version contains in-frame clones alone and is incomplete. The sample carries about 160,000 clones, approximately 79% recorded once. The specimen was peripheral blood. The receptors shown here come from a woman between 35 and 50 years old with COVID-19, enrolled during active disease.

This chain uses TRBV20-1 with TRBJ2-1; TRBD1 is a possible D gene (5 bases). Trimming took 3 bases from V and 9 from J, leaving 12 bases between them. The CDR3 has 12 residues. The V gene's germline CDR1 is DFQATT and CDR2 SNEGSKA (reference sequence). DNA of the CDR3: TGCAGTGCTAGTTCTGACCAGGGTGAGCAGTTCTTC. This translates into CSASSDQGEQFF.

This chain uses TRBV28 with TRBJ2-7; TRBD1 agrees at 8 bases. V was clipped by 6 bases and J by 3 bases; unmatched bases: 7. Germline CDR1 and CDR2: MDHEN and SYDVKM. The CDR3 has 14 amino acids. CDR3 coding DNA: TGTGCCAGCAGCAACCAGGGGGCATTCTACGAGCAGTACTTC. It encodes CASSNQGAFYEQYF.

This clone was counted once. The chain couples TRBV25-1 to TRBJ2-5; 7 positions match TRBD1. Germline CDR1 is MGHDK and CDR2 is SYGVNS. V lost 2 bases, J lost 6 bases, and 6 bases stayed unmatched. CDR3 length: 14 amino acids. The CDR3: CASSEPGQTKTQYF. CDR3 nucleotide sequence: TGTGCCAGCAGTGAACCGGGACAGACGAAGACCCAGTACTTC.

This chain's CDR3 is CASIGTSGETQYF. DNA for the CDR3: TGTGCCTCGATCGGGACTAGCGGGGAGACCCAGTACTTC. V and J are TRBV30 and TRBJ2-5, with 12 bases identical to TRBD2. The V segment lost 7 bases and the J segment 5 bases; nucleotides outside the gene matches: 5. Germline lookup yields CDR1 GTSNPN and CDR2 SVGIG (reference sequence). This CDR3 has 13 residues.

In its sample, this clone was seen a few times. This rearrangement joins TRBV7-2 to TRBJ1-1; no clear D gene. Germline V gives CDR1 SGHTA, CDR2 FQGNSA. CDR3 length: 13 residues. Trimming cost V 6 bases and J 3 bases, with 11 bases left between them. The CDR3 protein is CASRIGGYTEAFF. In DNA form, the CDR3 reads TGTGCCAGCAGAATAGGAGGGTACACTGAAGCTTTCTTT.

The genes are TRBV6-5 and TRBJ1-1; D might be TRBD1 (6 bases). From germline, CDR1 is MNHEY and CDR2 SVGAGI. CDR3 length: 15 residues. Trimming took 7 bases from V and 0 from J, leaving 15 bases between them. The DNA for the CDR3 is TGTGCCAGCACCCTAGGGGGGGGAGTGAACACTGAAGCTTTCTTT. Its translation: CASTLGGGVNTEAFF.

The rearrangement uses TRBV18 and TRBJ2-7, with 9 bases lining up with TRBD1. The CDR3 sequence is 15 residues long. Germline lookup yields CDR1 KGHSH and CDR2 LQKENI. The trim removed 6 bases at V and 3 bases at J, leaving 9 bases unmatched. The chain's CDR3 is CASSPDRGNFYEQYV. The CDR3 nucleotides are TGTGCCAGCTCCCCGGACAGGGGAAATTTCTACGAGCAGTACGTC.

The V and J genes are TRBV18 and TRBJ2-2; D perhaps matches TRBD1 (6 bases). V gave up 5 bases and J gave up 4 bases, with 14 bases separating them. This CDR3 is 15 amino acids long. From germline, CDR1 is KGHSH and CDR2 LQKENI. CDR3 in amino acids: CASSSSGDRTGELFF. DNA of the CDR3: TGTGCCAGCTCATCCTCAGGGGACCGCACCGGGGAGCTGTTTTTT.

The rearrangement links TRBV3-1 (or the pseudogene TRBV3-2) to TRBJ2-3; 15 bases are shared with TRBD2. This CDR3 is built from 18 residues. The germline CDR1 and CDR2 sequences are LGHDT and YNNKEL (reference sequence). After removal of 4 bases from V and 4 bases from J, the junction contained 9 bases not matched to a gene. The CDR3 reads CASSPGTSGGLGADTQYF. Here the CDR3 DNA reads TGTGCCAGCAGCCCCGGGACTAGCGGGGGGCTGGGAGCAGATACGCAGTATTTT.

CDR3 coding DNA: TGTGCCAGCAGCGCCCATTCGGGGAATGACGGGGAGCTGTTTTTT. Amino acids: CASSAHSGNDGELFF. The chain combines TRBV6-5 with TRBJ2-2; a possible D gene is TRBD2 (5 bases). V was clipped by 6 bases and J by 7 bases, with 18 bases between them. CDR1 and CDR2 (germline): MNHEY, SVGAGI. CDR3 length equals 15 residues.

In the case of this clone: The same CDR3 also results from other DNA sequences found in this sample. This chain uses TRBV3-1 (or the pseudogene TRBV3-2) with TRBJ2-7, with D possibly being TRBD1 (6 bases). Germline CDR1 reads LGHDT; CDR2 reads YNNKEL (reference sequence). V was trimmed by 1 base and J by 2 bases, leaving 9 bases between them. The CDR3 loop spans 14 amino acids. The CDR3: CASSQGTGTYEQYF. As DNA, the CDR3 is TGTGCCAGCAGCCAAGGCACAGGGACCTACGAGCAGTACTTC.

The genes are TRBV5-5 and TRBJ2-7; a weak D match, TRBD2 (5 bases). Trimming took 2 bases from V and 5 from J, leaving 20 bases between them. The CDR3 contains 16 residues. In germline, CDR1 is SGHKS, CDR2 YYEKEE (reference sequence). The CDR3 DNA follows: TGTGCCAGCAGCTTCGGCCACCGGGGTCTATTGGACGAGCAGTACGTC. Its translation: CASSFGHRGLLDEQYV.